Listed here are 18 T cell receptor beta chains from one sample, sequenced in a study of cytomegalovirus exposure and HLA in healthy donors. The repertoire was sequenced with immunoSEQ multiplex PCR; TCRdb's copy has only in-frame clones and lacks some. The data contain about 73,000 clones, about 95% of them seen just once; the ten biggest clones take up around 3%. The sequencing input was PBMCs. The receptors originated from a man aged 18 to 30 in good health and CMV-seronegative.

V is TRBV18 and J is TRBJ1-4; D remains unclear. Trimming pared 3 bases from V and 0 bases from J, leaving 5 bases between. Germline CDR1 and CDR2: KGHSH and LQKENI. CDR3 length equals 14 residues. The CDR3 spells CASSPAATNEKLFF. The CDR3 DNA reads as TGTGCCAGCTCACCGGCTGCAACTAATGAAAAACTGTTTTTT.

This chain links TRBV11-2 with TRBJ2-1; TRBD1 matches at 9 bases. The V segment lost 5 bases and the J segment 6 bases; nucleotides outside the gene matches: 8. CDR3 size: 15 residues. Germline CDR1 reads SGHAT; CDR2 reads FQNNGV. CDR3 loop: CASSLGTGWSNEQFF. CDR3 DNA sequence: TGTGCCAGCAGCCTTGGGACAGGGTGGAGCAATGAGCAGTTCTTC.

The chain employs TRBV4-2 and TRBJ1-5; 9 bases agree with TRBD1. The germline V gene encodes CDR1 LGHNA and CDR2 YNFKEQ. CDR3 length equals 16 residues. Trimming cost V 6 bases and J 6 bases; bases outside gene matches: 12. The CDR3 bases are TGTGCCAGCAGGCACGAGGCCACAGGGGGCAGTCAGCCCCAGCATTTT. Translation: CASRHEATGGSQPQHF.

This clone was observed a few times. This sequence joins TRBV6-1 and TRBJ1-2, with a possible D match to TRBD1 (5 bases). The ends were cut back, 1 base at V and 4 bases at J, with 13 bases in the middle. CDR1 is MNHNS, CDR2 SASEGT, per germline. This CDR3 is 15 amino acids long. CDR3 nucleotide sequence: TGTGCCAGCAGTGAAGGGCCCCAGGGTACCTATGGCTACACCTTC. Translated: CASSEGPQGTYGYTF.

The V gene is TRBV2, the J gene TRBJ2-7; TRBD1 aligns across 8 bases. J gave up 0 bases and V 7 bases, and 14 bases lay outside the gene matches. This CDR3 contains 17 residues. CDR1 is SNHLY, CDR2 FYNNEI, per germline. CDR3 in amino acids: CASTPVEGTGLSYEQYF. DNA for the CDR3: TGTGCCAGCACCCCCGTGGAGGGGACAGGCCTCTCCTACGAGCAGTACTTC.

The V and J genes are TRBV7-6 and TRBJ2-5; D is perhaps TRBD2 (6 bases). Germline CDR1 and CDR2: SGHVS and FNYEAQ. With 5 bases removed from V and 2 bases from J, the gap between germline ends came to 18 bases. CDR3 length equals 16 residues. CDR3 amino acids: CASSLAEGAPQETQYF. The CDR3 bases are TGTGCCAGCAGCCTGGCGGAGGGAGCACCTCAAGAGACCCAGTACTTC.

The V call is TRBV6-1, the J call TRBJ1-1; no reliable D call. Germline V gene sequence: CDR1 MNHNS, CDR2 SASEGT. V was shortened by 3 bases and J by 6 bases, with 14 bases between the two germline ends. The CDR3 loop spans 14 amino acids. DNA of the CDR3: TGTGCCAGCAGTGACTTTGTCGGGAGCCCTGAAGCTTTCTTT. This codes for CASSDFVGSPEAFF.

CDR3 bases: TGCGCCAGCAGCCAAGATCACGGGACAGGGGATCCCACAGATACGCAGTATTTT. Its translation: CASSQDHGTGDPTDTQYF. The chain has TRBV4-3 and TRBJ2-3, with 10 bases fitting TRBD1. The ends lost 0 bases at V and 2 bases at J; junction bases unmatched: 8. Per the germline V gene, CDR1 is LGHNA and CDR2 is YSLEER. The CDR3 is made up of 18 amino acids.

This chain connects TRBV6-1 to TRBJ2-7; a weak D match, TRBD1 (6 bases). Germline CDR1 is MNHNS and CDR2 is SASEGT. V lost 4 bases to trimming and J lost 1 base, with 17 bases between them. There are 16 residues in the CDR3. The CDR3 loop is CASSGGRNRASYEQYF. CDR3 nucleotide sequence: TGTGCCAGCAGTGGAGGTAGGAACAGGGCTTCCTACGAGCAGTACTTC.

The gene calls are TRBV5-6 and TRBJ1-6; TRBD1 agrees at 7 bases. The CDR3 covers 14 residues. V dropped 5 bases and J dropped 7; count of bases not matched to a gene: 6. CDR1 is SGHDT and CDR2 is YYEEEE in the germline V gene. CDR3 DNA sequence: TGTGCCAGCAGGCACCGGGACAGAAATTCACCCCTCCACTTT. Residues: CASRHRDRNSPLHF.

This clone was seen many times. V usage is TRBV6-4 and J usage is TRBJ2-2; D ambiguous. Trimming took 0 bases from V and 3 from J, leaving 5 bases between them. From germline, CDR1 is MRHNA and CDR2 SNTAGT. This CDR3 contains 14 residues. The CDR3 region is CASSDSADTGELFF. The CDR3 DNA follows: TGTGCCAGCAGTGACTCTGCGGACACCGGGGAGCTGTTTTTT.

The gene calls are TRBV7-9 and TRBJ2-7; D not certain. Per the germline V gene, CDR1 is SEHNR and CDR2 is FQNEAQ (reference sequence). This CDR3 region has 17 residues. V was shortened by 4 bases and J by 0 bases, with 19 bases between the two germline ends. In DNA, the CDR3 is TGTGCCAGCAGCTCTGCGACAACTCACAGTGGCTCCTACGAGCAGTACTTC. This sequence encodes CASSSATTHSGSYEQYF.

The J gene is TRBJ1-2, the V gene TRBV18; D ambiguous. Per the germline V gene, CDR1 is KGHSH and CDR2 is LQKENI. V was cut by 4 bases and J by 4 bases, with 22 bases left in between. This CDR3 comprises 17 residues. The CDR3 DNA sequence: TGTGCCAGCTCACTCGGTTCCAGAATGGGCCCTTCCTATGGCTACACCTTC. Translated: CASSLGSRMGPSYGYTF.

The chain carries TRBV9 and TRBJ2-1; D perhaps matches TRBD2 (6 bases). The V gene lost 0 bases and the J gene lost 8 bases, with 12 bases spanning the gap. CDR3 length equals 14 residues. Germline CDR1 is SGDLS and CDR2 is YYNGEE. The CDR3 DNA follows: TGTGCCAGCAGCGTAGGGGGTGGAGGGTATGAGCAGTTCTTC. It yields the protein CASSVGGGGYEQFF.

The rearrangement links TRBV19 to TRBJ2-1, with 9 bases identical to TRBD1. V gave up 5 bases and J gave up 12 bases; unmatched junction bases: 17. CDR3 size: 16 residues. From germline, CDR1 is LNHDA and CDR2 SQIVND (reference sequence). DNA of the CDR3: TGTGCCAGTAGTTTGACCCCCGGGACAGGGCTTACCGGGCAGTTCTTC. This gives the protein CASSLTPGTGLTGQFF.

The chain couples TRBV14 to TRBJ1-2, with 8 bases identical to TRBD1. V was clipped by 5 bases and J by 4 bases; unmatched bases: 6. The CDR3 loop spans 14 amino acids. Germline values: CDR1 SGHDN, CDR2 FVKESK. The CDR3 sequence is CASSAGQGGYGYTF. The CDR3 DNA follows: TGTGCCAGCAGCGCCGGACAGGGAGGCTATGGCTACACCTTC.

This clone occurred once. The chain carries TRBV9 and TRBJ2-3; 8 positions match TRBD1. This CDR3 is built from 15 residues. Germline CDR1 is SGDLS and CDR2 is YYNGEE. J lost 2 bases, V lost 3 bases, and 5 bases had no gene match. The CDR3 reads CASSDRGSTTDTQYF. The CDR3 coding sequence is TGTGCCAGCAGCGACAGGGGGTCCACCACAGATACGCAGTATTTT. Based on the CDR3 plus reference TRBV9 and TRBJ2-3, the full variable domain is DSGVTQTPKHLITATGQRVTLRCSPRSGDLSVYWYQQSLDQGLQFLIQYYNGEERAKGNILERFSAQQFPDLHSELNLSSLELGDSALYFCASSDRGSTTDTQYFGPGTRLTVL.

The CDR3 sequence: CASSQVGGTSGGGDTQYF. The CDR3, as DNA: TGTGCCAGCAGCCAAGTTGGTGGGACTAGCGGGGGGGGAGATACGCAGTATTTT. The rearrangement uses TRBV4-2 and TRBJ2-3, with 16 bases aligning to TRBD2. This CDR3 has 18 residues. V lost 1 base to trimming and J lost 5 bases; unmatched junction nucleotides: 6. From germline, CDR1 is LGHNA and CDR2 YNFKEQ.